Below, 22 T cell receptor beta chains from the same sample are listed, as sequenced in a study of T cell responses to AZD1222 COVID-19 vaccine. This table comes from immunoSEQ multiplex PCR, and its TCRdb copy is limited to in-frame clones, with some not included. The repertoire includes more than 80,000 clones, approximately 90% of them detected once, and about 3.4% sits in the top ten. Sequenced here: peripheral blood, sampled 28 days after the second AZD1222 dose. The receptor set was obtained from an adult who received the AZD1222 COVID-19 vaccine.

V and J are TRBV7-2 and TRBJ1-1; D is uncertain. The germline V and J ends were trimmed by 0 bases and 2 bases, with 10 bases remaining between them. The CDR3 is 15 amino acids. Per germline, CDR1 SGHTA and CDR2 FQGNSA. The CDR3 DNA reads TGTGCCAGCAGCTTAGCTTGGACGGCCAACACTGAAGCTTTCTTT. Translation: CASSLAWTANTEAFF.

This chain connects TRBV14 to TRBJ1-6; no clear D. The CDR3 runs 16 residues. Trimming removed 1 base from V and 9 bases from J, with 16 bases in between. CDR1 and CDR2 from the germline V gene are SGHDN and FVKESK. The DNA of the CDR3 is TGTGCCAGCAGCCAAGGGGGAGGTGTAATAGTTTCACCCCTCCACTTT. Protein sequence: CASSQGGGVIVSPLHF.

This clone was recorded only once. The genes are TRBV7-6 and TRBJ2-3; TRBD2 might be the D (6 bases). Trimming removed 11 bases at V and 2 bases at J, with 11 bases between. Germline V lookup: CDR1 SGHVS, CDR2 FNYEAQ. CDR3 length: 12 residues. The chain's CDR3 is CAYAGPTDTQYF. The DNA of the CDR3 is TGTGCCTACGCGGGGCCCACAGATACGCAGTATTTT.

This clone was seen a few times. J is TRBJ1-6 and V is TRBV12-3 or TRBV12-4; possibly TRBD1 for D (6 bases). The CDR3 covers 13 residues. V was trimmed by 3 bases and J by 7 bases, leaving 7 bases between them. CDR3 in amino acids: CASSFTGNSPLHF. The CDR3 DNA follows: TGTGCCAGCAGTTTCACAGGGAATTCACCCCTCCACTTT.

This sequence joins TRBV5-6 and TRBJ1-2, with a weak D call TRBD1 (5 bases). The CDR3 runs to 17 residues. Germline V gene sequence: CDR1 SGHDT, CDR2 YYEEEE. Trimming took off 0 bases at V and 4 bases at J, with 19 bases between the two ends. The CDR3 sequence: CASSLDVRVISGYGYTF. CDR3 coding DNA: TGTGCCAGCAGCTTGGATGTCAGGGTTATTTCGGGCTATGGCTACACCTTC.

V gene TRBV9 combines with J gene TRBJ2-1, with 14 nucleotides matching TRBD2. Trimming at V came to 4 bases and at J to 4 bases, leaving 7 bases not matched to a gene. From germline, CDR1 is SGDLS and CDR2 YYNGEE. This CDR3 contains 17 residues. The CDR3 DNA is TGTGCCAGCAGCCCCCGACTAGCGGGGGGGCTATACAATGAGCAGTTCTTC. It is translated as CASSPRLAGGLYNEQFF.

The chain recombines TRBV12-3 or TRBV12-4 with TRBJ2-5; D is undetermined. This CDR3 is 11 amino acids long. Between the trimmed V and J ends, which lost 5 bases and 2 bases, there was a span of 3 bases. The CDR3 DNA is TGTGCCAGCAGTACGCAAGAGACCCAGTACTTC. Its translation is CASSTQETQYF.

The rearrangement uses TRBV4-3 and TRBJ2-3; 11 nucleotides match TRBD1. Trimming removed 5 bases from V and 9 bases from J; junction bases left unmatched: 1. Germline assignment: CDR1 LGHNA and CDR2 YSLEER. The CDR3 contains 12 residues. The CDR3 is CASSWDRGTQYF. The CDR3 coding sequence is TGCGCCAGCAGCTGGGACAGGGGGACGCAGTATTTT.

The DNA for the CDR3 is TGTGCCAGCAGCCTAGGGCGTGGGGGCGAGGGCTACACCTTC. Protein: CASSLGRGGEGYTF. V and J are TRBV9 and TRBJ1-2; D possibly corresponds to TRBD1 (6 bases). The CDR3 contains 14 residues. Germline V CDR1 and CDR2: SGDLS, YYNGEE. V dropped 4 bases and J dropped 8 bases, with 18 bases sitting between them.

This clone came up once. This chain connects TRBV20-1 to TRBJ1-2; no clear D. The V gene's germline CDR1 is DFQATT and CDR2 SNEGSKA (reference sequence). The CDR3 has 10 residues. Trimming cost V 2 bases and J 8 bases, with 6 bases left between them. The CDR3 DNA reads TGCAGTGCTAGATGGGGAGGCTACACCTTC. Translating gives CSARWGGYTF.

The chain couples TRBV6-2 or TRBV6-3 to TRBJ2-1; unclear D gene. The ends were cut back, 0 bases at V and 4 bases at J, with 16 bases in the middle. CDR1 and CDR2 from the germline V gene are MNHEY and SVGEGT. CDR3 length equals 17 residues. CDR3 in amino acids: CASSYSSTSPEYNEQFF. The CDR3 DNA reads TGTGCCAGCAGTTACTCGTCAACTTCCCCAGAATACAATGAGCAGTTCTTC.

The gene calls are TRBV10-2 and TRBJ2-5, with 9 bases lining up with TRBD2. Losses at the gene ends were 6 bases for V and 9 bases for J; bases not matched to a gene: 11. There are 14 residues in the CDR3. Germline CDR1 and CDR2: WSHSY and SAAADI. The CDR3 sequence is CASRLAGAPGPQYF. The CDR3, as DNA: TGCGCCAGCAGGTTAGCGGGGGCCCCCGGGCCCCAGTACTTC.

The V call is TRBV19, the J call TRBJ2-3; D not resolved. The CDR3 consists of 13 residues. CDR1 LNHDA and CDR2 SQIVND come from the germline V gene (reference sequence). V lost 1 base to trimming and J lost 4 bases, with 6 bases between them. CDR3 region: CASSIGGSDTQYF. CDR3 bases: TGTGCCAGTAGTATAGGAGGATCAGATACGCAGTATTTT.

V usage is TRBV19 and J usage is TRBJ1-2, with 8 bases identical to TRBD1. The CDR3 extends over 14 amino acids. Per the germline V gene, CDR1 is LNHDA and CDR2 is SQIVND (reference sequence). With 7 bases clipped from V and 5 bases from J, the junction kept 9 bases outside the gene matches. The CDR3 is CASTAGQGRYGYTF. CDR3 coding DNA: TGTGCCAGTACCGCCGGACAGGGACGGTATGGCTACACCTTC.

The chain combines TRBV3-1 (or the pseudogene TRBV3-2) with TRBJ2-1; 8 positions agree with TRBD1. Germline-derived CDR1 and CDR2 are LGHDT and YNNKEL (reference sequence). J gave up 2 bases and V 1 base, and 4 bases lay outside the gene matches. This CDR3 contains 16 residues. This CDR3 is CASSQVGRGPYNEQFF. For the CDR3, the DNA is TGTGCCAGCAGCCAAGTAGGCAGGGGGCCCTACAATGAGCAGTTCTTC.

The chain joins TRBV5-6 to TRBJ2-7; perhaps D is TRBD1 or TRBD2 (5 bases each). The V and J ends lost 1 base and 3 bases respectively, with 11 bases between them. The CDR3 runs 14 residues. In germline, CDR1 is SGHDT, CDR2 YYEEEE. The CDR3 sequence is CASSLSWGFYEQYF. CDR3 nucleotide sequence: TGTGCCAGCAGCTTGAGTTGGGGGTTCTACGAGCAGTACTTC.

CDR3 coding DNA: TGTGCCAGCAGCCAAGACAGGGGCGAATTTAGACTCTCTGGGGCCAACGTCCTGACTTTC. Protein product: CASSQDRGEFRLSGANVLTF. The chain has TRBV14 and TRBJ2-6; D is possibly TRBD1 (6 bases). Trimming shortened V by 0 bases and J by 0 bases, and 18 bases separated the two germline ends. Germline values: CDR1 SGHDN, CDR2 FVKESK. The CDR3 has 20 amino acids.

The rearrangement joins TRBV29-1 to TRBJ2-5; 11 bases are shared with TRBD2. J was trimmed by 0 bases and V by 4 bases; bases with no gene match: 4. The CDR3 sequence is 15 residues long. Germline V lookup: CDR1 SQVTM, CDR2 ANQGSEA. DNA for the CDR3: TGCAGCGTTGCCTCTAGCGGGGGGTACCAAGAGACCCAGTACTTC. Translating gives CSVASSGGYQETQYF.

The chain couples TRBV18 to TRBJ1-3; the match to TRBD1 covers 8 bases. The CDR3 is made up of 17 amino acids. Germline V gene lookup returns CDR1 KGHSH and CDR2 LQKENI. With V trimmed by 6 bases and J by 1 base, 11 bases remained unmatched. The CDR3: CASSRYQGASSGNTIYF. The CDR3 bases are TGTGCCAGCTCCCGATATCAGGGGGCATCGTCTGGAAACACCATATATTTT. Supplemented by reference TRBV18 and TRBJ1-3, the full variable domain reads NAGVMQNPRHLVRRRGQEARLRCSPMKGHSHVYWYRQLPEEGLKFMVYLQKENIIDESGMPKERFSAEFPKEGPSILRIQQVVRGDSAAYFCASSRYQGASSGNTIYFGEGSWLTVV.

This clone has only one observation. V is TRBV15 and J is TRBJ1-2; unclear D gene. The CDR3 totals 15 residues. The V gene lost 1 base and the J gene lost 5 bases, with 14 bases spanning the gap. Germline V gene sequence: CDR1 LNHNV, CDR2 YYDKDF (reference sequence). The CDR3 loop is CATSRGSQPLYGYTF. Here the CDR3 DNA reads TGTGCCACCAGCAGAGGATCCCAACCCCTATATGGCTACACCTTC.

The chain employs TRBV6-6 and TRBJ1-3, with unresolved D. V was pared by 2 bases and J by 0 bases, with 11 bases between. There are 16 residues in the CDR3. Germline V gives CDR1 MNHNY, CDR2 SVGAGI (reference sequence). The DNA for the CDR3 is TGTGCCAGCAGTTACGCGTCAAGTTTCTCTGGAAACACCATATATTTT. Translation: CASSYASSFSGNTIYF.

Here the CDR3 DNA reads TGTGCCAGCAGTCACCAGTTCGACAGTGAGCAGTTCTTC. Translated, it gives CASSHQFDSEQFF. The chain couples TRBV13 to TRBJ2-1, with a weak D call TRBD1 (5 bases). The CDR3 has 13 residues. V shed 6 bases and J shed 9 bases, with 15 bases lying between them. Germline CDR1 PRHDT, CDR2 FYEKMQ (reference sequence).